This T cell receptor (beta chain) stems from a study of blood T cell repertoires in COVID-19. At the level of the study: COVID-19 samples, acute and convalescent, were from the United States, Italy and Spain. T cells, B-cell-depleted T cells, or PBMCs supplied cDNA or gDNA.

V was clipped by 4 bases and J by 2 bases; unmatched bases: 11. The germline V gene has CDR1 SQVTM and CDR2 ANQGSEA. CDR3 length: 16 amino acids. In the authors' methods: Researchers report that nucleated cell counts were estimated from reference gene primer amplification. Method: immunoSEQ multiplex PCR; TCRdb's copy keeps in-frame clones and lacks some. The DNA gave D and trimming, while V, J and clone size come from that table. The sample contains about 330,000 clones, around 83% of which appear only once. This clone was observed once. The gene calls are TRBV29-1 and TRBJ1-2, with 9 bases fitting TRBD1. The source is a woman aged 45 to 65 with acute or convalescent COVID-19. Sequencing used peripheral blood. In nucleotides, the CDR3 is TGCAGCGTTGGAGGGACAGGGAAGGGGGGCAACTATGGCTACACCTTC. It encodes CSVGGTGKGGNYGYTF. Drawing the rest from reference TRBV29-1 and TRBJ1-2, the complete variable domain is SAVISQKPSRDICQRGTSLTIQCQVDSQVTMMFWYRQQPGQSLTLIATANQGSEATYESGFVIDKFPISRPNLTFSTLTVSNMSPEDSSIYLCSVGGTGKGGNYGYTFGSGTRLTVV.